This T cell receptor (beta chain) was obtained from a study of identical twins. Study outcomes and limitations: Invariant T cells like MAIT and iNKT could partly confound the zero-insertion analyses.

The CDR3 sequence is 14 residues long. Germline V lookup: CDR1 MNHEY, CDR2 SMNVEV (reference sequence). V lost 3 bases to trimming and J lost 1 base; unmatched junction nucleotides: 3. This clonotype was recorded a few times. Antigen specificity is unknown. TCRdb called the 5' RACE reads again in MiXCR, with one record for every CDR3 protein. The data show about 100,000 distinct CDR3 sequences, less than 6.5% seen once. This chain uses TRBV27 with TRBJ2-7; 7 bases are a match to TRBD1. The sample comprised memory T cells sorted from blood. This TCR came from a woman between 45 and 65 years old in good health. In DNA form, the CDR3 reads TGTGCCAGCAGTTTTTGGGGACAGTCCTACGAGCAGTACTTC. It encodes CASSFWGQSYEQYF.